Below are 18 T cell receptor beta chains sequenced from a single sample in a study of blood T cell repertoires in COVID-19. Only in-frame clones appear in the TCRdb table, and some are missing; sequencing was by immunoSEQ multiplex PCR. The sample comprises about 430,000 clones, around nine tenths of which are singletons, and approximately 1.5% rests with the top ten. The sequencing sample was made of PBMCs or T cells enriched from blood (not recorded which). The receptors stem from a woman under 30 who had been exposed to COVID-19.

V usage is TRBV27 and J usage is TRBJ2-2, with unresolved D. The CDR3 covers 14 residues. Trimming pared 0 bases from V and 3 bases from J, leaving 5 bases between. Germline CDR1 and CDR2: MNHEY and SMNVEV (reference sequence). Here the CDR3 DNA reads TGTGCCAGCAGTTTATCACGGGACACCGGGGAGCTGTTTTTT. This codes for CASSLSRDTGELFF.

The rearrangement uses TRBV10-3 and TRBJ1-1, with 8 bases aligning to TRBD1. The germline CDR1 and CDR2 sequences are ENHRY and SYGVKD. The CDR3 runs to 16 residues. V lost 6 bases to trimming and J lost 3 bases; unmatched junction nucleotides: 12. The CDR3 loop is CAIRGPGGGMDTEAFF. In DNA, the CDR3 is TGTGCCATCAGGGGGCCAGGGGGCGGAATGGACACTGAAGCTTTCTTT.

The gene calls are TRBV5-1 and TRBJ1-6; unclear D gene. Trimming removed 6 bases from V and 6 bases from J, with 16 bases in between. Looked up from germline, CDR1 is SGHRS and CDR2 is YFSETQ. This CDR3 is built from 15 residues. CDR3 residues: CASTTWTGVNSPLHF. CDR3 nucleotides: TGCGCCAGCACTACCTGGACTGGGGTTAATTCACCCCTCCACTTT.

The CDR3 nucleotides read TGCGCCAGCAGACGGGACACCAACACTGAAGCTTTCTTT. Its translation: CASRRDTNTEAFF. The chain is built from TRBV5-1 and TRBJ1-1, with a tentative D call TRBD1 (6 bases). Germline CDR1 and CDR2: SGHRS and YFSETQ. V was pared by 5 bases and J by 2 bases, with 10 bases between. The CDR3 has 13 amino acids. The whole variable domain, remainder taken from reference TRBV5-1 and TRBJ1-1, is KAGVTQTPRYLIKTRGQQVTLSCSPISGHRSVSWYQQTPGQGLQFLFEYFSETQRNKGNFPGRFSGRQFSNSRSEMNVSTLELGDSALYLCASRRDTNTEAFFGQGTRLTVV.

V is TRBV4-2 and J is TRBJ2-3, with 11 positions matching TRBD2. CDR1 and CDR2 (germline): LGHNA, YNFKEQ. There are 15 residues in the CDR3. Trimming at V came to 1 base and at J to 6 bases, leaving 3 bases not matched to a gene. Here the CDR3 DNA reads TGTGCCAGCAGCCAAGCTAGCGGGGGGCGCGATACGCAGTATTTT. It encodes CASSQASGGRDTQYF.

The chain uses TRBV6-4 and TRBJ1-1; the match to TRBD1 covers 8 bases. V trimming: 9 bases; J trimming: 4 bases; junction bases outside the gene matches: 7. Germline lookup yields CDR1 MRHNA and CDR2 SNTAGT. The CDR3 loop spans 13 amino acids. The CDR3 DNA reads TGTGCCAGTCAGGGGGCGGTTGGCACTGAAGCTTTCTTT. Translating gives CASQGAVGTEAFF.

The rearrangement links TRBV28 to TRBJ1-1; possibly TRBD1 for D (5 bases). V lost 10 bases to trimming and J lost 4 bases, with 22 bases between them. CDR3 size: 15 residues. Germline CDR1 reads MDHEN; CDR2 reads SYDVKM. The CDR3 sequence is CATRNTGALGTEAFF. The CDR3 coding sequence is TGTGCCACGCGGAACACTGGGGCTTTGGGCACTGAAGCTTTCTTT.

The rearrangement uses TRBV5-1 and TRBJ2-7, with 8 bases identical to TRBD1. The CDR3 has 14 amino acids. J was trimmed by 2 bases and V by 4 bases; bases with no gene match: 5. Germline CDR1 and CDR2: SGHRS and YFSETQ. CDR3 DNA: TGCGCCAGCAGCCCGGACAGGGCAACCTACGAGCAGTACTTC. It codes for CASSPDRATYEQYF.

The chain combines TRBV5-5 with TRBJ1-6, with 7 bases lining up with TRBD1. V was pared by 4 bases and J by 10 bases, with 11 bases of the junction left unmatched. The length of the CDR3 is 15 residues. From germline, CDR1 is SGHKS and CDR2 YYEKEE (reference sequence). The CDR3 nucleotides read TGTGCCAGCAGCAGGACAGGTCCTGACTCGTCACCCCTCCACTTT. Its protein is CASSRTGPDSSPLHF.

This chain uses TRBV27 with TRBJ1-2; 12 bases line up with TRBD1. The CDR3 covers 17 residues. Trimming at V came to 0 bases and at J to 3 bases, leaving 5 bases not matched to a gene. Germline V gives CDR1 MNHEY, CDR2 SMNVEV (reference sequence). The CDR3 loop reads CASSLSKGTGGHYGYTF. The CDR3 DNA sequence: TGTGCCAGCAGTTTATCGAAAGGGACAGGGGGCCACTATGGCTACACCTTC.

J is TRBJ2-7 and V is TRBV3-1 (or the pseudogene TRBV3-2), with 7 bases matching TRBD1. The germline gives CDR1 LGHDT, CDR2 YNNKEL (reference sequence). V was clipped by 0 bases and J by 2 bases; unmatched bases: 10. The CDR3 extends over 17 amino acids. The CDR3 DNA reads TGTGCCAGCAGCCAAGACATTATCGGGACAGTCCCCTACGAGCAGTACTTC. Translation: CASSQDIIGTVPYEQYF.

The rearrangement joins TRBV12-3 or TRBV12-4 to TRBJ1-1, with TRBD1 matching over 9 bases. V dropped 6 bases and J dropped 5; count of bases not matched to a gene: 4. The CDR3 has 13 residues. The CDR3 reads CASSPDRGTEAFF. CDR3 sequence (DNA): TGTGCCAGCAGCCCTGACAGGGGGACTGAAGCTTTCTTT.

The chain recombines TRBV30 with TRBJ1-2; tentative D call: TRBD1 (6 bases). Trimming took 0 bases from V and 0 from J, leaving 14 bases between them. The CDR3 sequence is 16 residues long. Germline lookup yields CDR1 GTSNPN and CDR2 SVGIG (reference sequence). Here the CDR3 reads CAWSVGIGQTNYGYTF. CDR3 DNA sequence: TGTGCCTGGAGTGTAGGGATTGGACAGACTAACTATGGCTACACCTTC.

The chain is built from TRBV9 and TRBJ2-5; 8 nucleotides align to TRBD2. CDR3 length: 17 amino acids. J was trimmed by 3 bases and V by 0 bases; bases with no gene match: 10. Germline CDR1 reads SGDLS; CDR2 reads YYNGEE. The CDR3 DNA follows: TGTGCCAGCAGCGTAGAGGAGGGCGGGGGGACCGAAGAGACCCAGTACTTC. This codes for CASSVEEGGGTEETQYF. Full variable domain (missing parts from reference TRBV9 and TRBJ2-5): DSGVTQTPKHLITATGQRVTLRCSPRSGDLSVYWYQQSLDQGLQFLIQYYNGEERAKGNILERFSAQQFPDLHSELNLSSLELGDSALYFCASSVEEGGGTEETQYFGPGTRLLVL.

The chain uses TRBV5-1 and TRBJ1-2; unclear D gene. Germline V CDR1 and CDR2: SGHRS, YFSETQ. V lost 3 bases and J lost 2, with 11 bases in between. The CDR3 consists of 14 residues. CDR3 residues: CASSYGVANYGYTF. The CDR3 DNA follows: TGCGCCAGCAGCTACGGGGTAGCCAACTATGGCTACACCTTC.

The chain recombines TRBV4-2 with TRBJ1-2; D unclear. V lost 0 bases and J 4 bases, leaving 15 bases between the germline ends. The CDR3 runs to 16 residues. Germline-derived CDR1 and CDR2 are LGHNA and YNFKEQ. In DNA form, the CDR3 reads TGTGCCAGCAGCCAAGATCTTGGAGGGTTAGCCTATGGCTACACCTTC. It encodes CASSQDLGGLAYGYTF.

CDR3 amino acids: CASSVAGGSSNYGYTF. In nucleotides, the CDR3 is TGTGCCAGCAGCGTAGCTGGAGGGAGTTCTAACTATGGCTACACCTTC. The gene calls are TRBV9 and TRBJ1-2; D is unclear. This CDR3 region has 16 residues. CDR1 and CDR2 from the germline V gene are SGDLS and YYNGEE. Deletions cut 0 bases from V and 0 bases from J, with 12 bases between.

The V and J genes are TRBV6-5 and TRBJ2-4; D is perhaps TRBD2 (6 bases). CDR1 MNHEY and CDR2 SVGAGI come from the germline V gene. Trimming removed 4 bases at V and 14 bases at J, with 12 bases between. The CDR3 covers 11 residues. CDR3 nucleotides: TGTGCCAGCAGTTCGGAGGGTGCGGAGTACTTC. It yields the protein CASSSEGAEYF.